This is a list of T cell receptor beta chains from one sample in a study of T-cell reconstitution after alpha-beta-depleted transplantation in children. TCRdb called the PCR reads again in MiXCR, with one record for every CDR3 protein. The profile shows a few hundred thousand distinct CDR3 sequences, 11% of them singletons. The source material was PBMCs from the stem cell graft donor, sampled from the stem cell graft. The source is a human donor who donated a stem cell graft to a child with acute myeloid leukemia. Each CDR3 is given with its conserved first and last residue. D genes are given only for firm matches. Part of the rows lack a size; the others show once, few, many or a class for expanded clones.

>TRBJ2-5|TRBV7-6|TRBD2|NA
TGTGCCAGCAGCTTAGAGCCTAGCGGGAGAAAAGAGACCCAGTACTTC
CASSLEPSGRKETQYF
>TRBJ1-2|TRBV12-3/TRBV12-4|NA|many
TGTGCCAGCAGTTTAATGTCAGGGTATGGCTACACCTTC
CASSLMSGYGYTF
>TRBJ2-7|TRBV7-3|TRBD2|many
TGTGCCAGCAGCTCTAGCGGGAGTTCTTCCGAGCAGTACTTC
CASSSSGSSSEQYF
>TRBJ2-7|TRBV6-2/TRBV6-3|TRBD2|NA
TGTGCCAGCAGTTACCTGAGCGGGAGGGGCTACGAGCAGTACTTC
CASSYLSGRGYEQYF
>TRBJ2-7|TRBV20-1|NA|NA
TGCAGTGCGCCAGACAGGAGCAGCCGATGGGAGCAGTACTTC
CSAPDRSSRWEQYF
>TRBJ2-1|TRBV30|NA|NA
TGTGCCTGGAGTGTAAGGGGATCTAGGTACAATGAGCAGTTCTTC
CAWSVRGSRYNEQFF
>TRBJ1-6|TRBV12-3/TRBV12-4|NA|few
TGTGCCAGCAGTTTGGGGGGGATTAATTCACCCCTCCACTTT
CASSLGGINSPLHF
>TRBJ2-2|TRBV7-2|TRBD1|many
TGTGCCAGCCAAGGGACAGGGCCCGGGGAGCTGTTTTTT
CASQGTGPGELFF
>TRBJ1-1|TRBV6-2/TRBV6-3|NA|NA
TGTGCCAGCAGTTACTCTATGAAGGGCACTGAAGCTTTCTTT
CASSYSMKGTEAFF
>TRBJ2-5|TRBV20-1|NA|few
TGCAGTGCTAGAGGAGGTCAGATCCAAGAGACCCAGTACTTC
CSARGGQIQETQYF
>TRBJ2-1|TRBV5-6|TRBD2|NA
TGTGCCAGCAGGGCGGGGGGGCCCCGCTCCTACAATGAGCAGTTCTTC
CASRAGGPRSYNEQFF
>TRBJ1-5|TRBV27|NA|few
TGTGCCAGCAGTTGGGTCCCCAATCAGCCCCAGCATTTT
CASSWVPNQPQHF
>TRBJ2-3|TRBV29-1|NA|few
TGCAGCGTGAACCCGAGATTGCGAGATACGCAGTATTTT
CSVNPRLRDTQYF
>TRBJ2-1|TRBV20-1|NA|NA
TGCAGTGCTAGATCCCCATACAATGAGCAGTTCTTC
CSARSPYNEQFF
>TRBJ2-5|TRBV14|NA|few
TGTGCCAGCAGCCAAGACCGGAGAGACCAAGAGACCCAGTACTTC
CASSQDRRDQETQYF
>TRBJ1-5|TRBV27|NA|many
TGTGCCAGCAGTTTATCGACATATCAGCCCCAGCATTTT
CASSLSTYQPQHF
>TRBJ2-6|TRBV4-2|NA|few
TGTGCCAGCAGCCAAGACACAGTTTCTGGGGCCAACGTCCTGACTTTC
CASSQDTVSGANVLTF
>TRBJ2-4|TRBV6-1|NA|NA
TGTGCCAGCAGCCCGACGACGGGAGGGGGCAACAGTCAGTACTTC
CASSPTTGGGNSQYF
>TRBJ2-5|TRBV7-9|TRBD2|NA
TGTGCCAGCAGCTCCTTTGCGGGGGGGCAAGAGACCCAGTACTTC
CASSSFAGGQETQYF
>TRBJ2-7|TRBV5-1|NA|NA
TGCGCCAGCAGCTTGGCAGGGGACGCCGCCTACGAGCAGTACTTC
CASSLAGDAAYEQYF
>TRBJ2-1|TRBV4-3|NA|NA
TGCGCCAGCAGCCCGGGACAAACCCGCGGTGAGCAGTTCTTC
CASSPGQTRGEQFF
>TRBJ1-2|TRBV10-3|NA|NA
TGTGCCATCAGAGGGGTCGTTAGCTATGGCTACACCTTC
CAIRGVVSYGYTF
>TRBJ2-7|TRBV7-2|NA|many
TGTGCCAGCAGCTTAGCGGTTGGGTACGAGCAGTACTTC
CASSLAVGYEQYF
>TRBJ1-3|TRBV9|NA|NA
TGTGCCAGCAGCGTAGCAGGGAATCCCTCTGGAAACACCATATATTTT
CASSVAGNPSGNTIYF
>TRBJ1-1|TRBV15|NA|many
TGTGCCACCAGCGGACGGGACATCCGGAACACTGAAGCTTTCTTT
CATSGRDIRNTEAFF
>TRBJ1-1|TRBV7-2|NA|NA
TGTGCCAGCAGCTTACTCGGGACACAGAACACTGAAGCTTTCTTT
CASSLLGTQNTEAFF
>TRBJ2-3|TRBV29-1|TRBD2|NA
TGCAGCGTGGATAGCGGGGCAGATACGCAGTATTTT
CSVDSGADTQYF
>TRBJ1-5|TRBV7-9|NA|NA
TGTGCCAGCAGCTCTAGTCGGCAGGAAAATCAGCCCCAGCATTTT
CASSSSRQENQPQHF
>TRBJ2-7|TRBV6-5|TRBD2|NA
TGTGCCAGCAGTTACGCGGGACTAGCGGGATCAGGGCAGTACTTC
CASSYAGLAGSGQYF